The subject of this entry is one T cell receptor (beta chain). Antigen: not known. All the donors were Caucasian adults who lived in Nashville, Tennessee. This entry comes from a study of shared clonotypes between healthy human individuals. The data were produced by immunoSEQ multiplex PCR, yet TCRdb's version contains in-frame clones alone and is incomplete. The sample includes some 1,600,000 clones, 95% to 99% seen only once; the top ten take 0.45%. The V segment lost 5 bases and the J segment 5 bases; nucleotides outside the gene matches: 8. Germline CDR1 reads MDHEN; CDR2 reads SYDVKM. This CDR3 contains 14 residues. Notes on the study in general: Sequencing depth was a factor that was expected to affect clonotype sharing among donors. Shared across several donors were around 5% of the naive CD4 clonotypes.

This clonotype originated in a man younger than 40 in good health. Specimen: naive CD4+ T cells sorted from blood. Noted subset: CD45RA+ positively selected. The rearrangement uses TRBV28 and TRBJ1-1, with 7 bases that match TRBD1. CDR3 region: CASSRTGPRTEAFF. The CDR3 nucleotides read TGTGCCAGCAGTCGGACAGGTCCGAGGACTGAAGCTTTCTTT.